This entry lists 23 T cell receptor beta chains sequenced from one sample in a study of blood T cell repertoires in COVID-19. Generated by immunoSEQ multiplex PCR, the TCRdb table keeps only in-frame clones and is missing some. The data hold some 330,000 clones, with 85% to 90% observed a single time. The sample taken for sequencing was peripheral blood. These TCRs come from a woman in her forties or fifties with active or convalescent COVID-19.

The CDR3 loop reads CASSQGQGAGTGELFF. CDR3 in DNA: TGCGCCAGCAGCCAAGGACAGGGCGCCGGCACCGGGGAGCTGTTTTTT. The chain combines TRBV4-1 with TRBJ2-2; 7 bases are shared with TRBD1. CDR3 size: 16 residues. CDR1 and CDR2 from the germline V gene are MGHRA and YSYEKL. V lost 1 base to trimming and J lost 4 bases; unmatched junction nucleotides: 6.

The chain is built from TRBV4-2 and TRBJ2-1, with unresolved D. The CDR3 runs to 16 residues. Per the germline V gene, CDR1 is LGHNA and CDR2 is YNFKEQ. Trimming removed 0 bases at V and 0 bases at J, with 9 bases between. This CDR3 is CASSQEVASSYNEQFF. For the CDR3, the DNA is TGTGCCAGCAGCCAAGAGGTTGCTAGCTCCTACAATGAGCAGTTCTTC.

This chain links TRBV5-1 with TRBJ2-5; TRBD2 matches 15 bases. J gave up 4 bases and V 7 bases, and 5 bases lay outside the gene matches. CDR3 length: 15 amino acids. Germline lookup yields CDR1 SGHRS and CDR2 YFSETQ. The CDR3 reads CASVRTSGGAETQYF. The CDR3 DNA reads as TGCGCCAGCGTTCGGACTAGCGGGGGGGCAGAGACCCAGTACTTC.

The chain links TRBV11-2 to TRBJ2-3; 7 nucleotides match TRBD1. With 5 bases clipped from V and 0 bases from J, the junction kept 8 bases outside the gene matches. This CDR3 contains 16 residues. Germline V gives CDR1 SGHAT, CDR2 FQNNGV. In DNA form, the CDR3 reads TGTGCCAGCAGCCCTGGGACAGCCTATAGCACAGATACGCAGTATTTT. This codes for CASSPGTAYSTDTQYF.

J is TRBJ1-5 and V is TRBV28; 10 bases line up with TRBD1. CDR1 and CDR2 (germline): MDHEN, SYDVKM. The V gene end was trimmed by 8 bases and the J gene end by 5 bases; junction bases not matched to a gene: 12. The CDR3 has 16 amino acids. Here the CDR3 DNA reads TGTGCCAGCCACGCCGACGGGACAGGGGTCTATCAGCCCCAGCATTTT. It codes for CASHADGTGVYQPQHF. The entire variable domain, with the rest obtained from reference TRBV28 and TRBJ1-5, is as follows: DVKVTQSSRYLVKRTGEKVFLECVQDMDHENMFWYRQDPGLGLRLIYFSYDVKMKEKGDIPEGYSVSREKKERFSLILESASTNQTSMYLCASHADGTGVYQPQHFGDGTRLSIL.

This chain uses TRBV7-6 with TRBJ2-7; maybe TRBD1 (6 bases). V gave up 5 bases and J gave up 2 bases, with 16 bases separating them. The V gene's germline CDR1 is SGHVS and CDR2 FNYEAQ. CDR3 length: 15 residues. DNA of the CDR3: TGTGCCAGCAGCCGCACAGGGACCGTAACCTACGAGCAGTACTTC. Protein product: CASSRTGTVTYEQYF. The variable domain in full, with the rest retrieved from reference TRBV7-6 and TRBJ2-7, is GAGVSQSPRYKVTKRGQDVALRCDPISGHVSLYWYRQALGQGPEFLTYFNYEAQQDKSGLPNDRFSAERPEGSISTLTIQRTEQRDSAMYRCASSRTGTVTYEQYFGPGTRLTVT.

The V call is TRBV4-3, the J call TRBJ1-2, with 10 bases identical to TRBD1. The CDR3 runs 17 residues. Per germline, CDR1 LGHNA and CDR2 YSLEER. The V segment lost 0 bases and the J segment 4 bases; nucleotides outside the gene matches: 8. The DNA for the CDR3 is TGCGCCAGCAGCCAAGACCCCGGACAGGGGGTAAGCTATGGCTACACCTTC. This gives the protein CASSQDPGQGVSYGYTF.

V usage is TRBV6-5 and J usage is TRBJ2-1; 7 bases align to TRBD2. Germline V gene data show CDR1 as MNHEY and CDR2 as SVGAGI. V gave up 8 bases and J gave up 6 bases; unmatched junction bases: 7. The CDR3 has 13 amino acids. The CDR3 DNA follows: TGTGCCAGCCGACTCGGGAGGTTCAATGAGCAGTTCTTC. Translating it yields CASRLGRFNEQFF.

The CDR3 reads CASSLGLEVGDPGNTIYF. As DNA, the CDR3 is TGTGCCAGCAGCTTAGGCCTAGAAGTAGGGGATCCTGGAAACACCATATATTTT. The rearrangement uses TRBV7-2 and TRBJ1-3, with D possibly matching TRBD1 (5 bases). Germline CDR1 reads SGHTA; CDR2 reads FQGNSA. Trimming left V 1 base short and J 2 bases short, with 18 bases between. The CDR3 loop spans 18 amino acids.

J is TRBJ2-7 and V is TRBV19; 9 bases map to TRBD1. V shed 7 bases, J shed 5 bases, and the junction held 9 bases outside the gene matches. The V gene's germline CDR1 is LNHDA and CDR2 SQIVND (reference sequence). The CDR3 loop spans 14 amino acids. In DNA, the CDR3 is TGTGCCAGTAACCAACCGGGACAGGGAAACGAGCAGTACTTC. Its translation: CASNQPGQGNEQYF. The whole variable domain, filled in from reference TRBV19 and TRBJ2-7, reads DGGITQSPKYLFRKEGQNVTLSCEQNLNHDAMYWYRQDPGQGLRLIYYSQIVNDFQKGDIAEGYSVSREKKESFPLTVTSAQKNPTAFYLCASNQPGQGNEQYFGPGTRLTVT.

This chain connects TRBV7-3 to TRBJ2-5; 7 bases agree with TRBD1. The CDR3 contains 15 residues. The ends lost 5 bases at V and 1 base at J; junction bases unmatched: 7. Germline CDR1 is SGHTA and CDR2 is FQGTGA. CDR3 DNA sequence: TGTGCCAGCAGCCTATTGCGGACAGGCCAAGAGACCCAGTACTTC. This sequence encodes CASSLLRTGQETQYF.

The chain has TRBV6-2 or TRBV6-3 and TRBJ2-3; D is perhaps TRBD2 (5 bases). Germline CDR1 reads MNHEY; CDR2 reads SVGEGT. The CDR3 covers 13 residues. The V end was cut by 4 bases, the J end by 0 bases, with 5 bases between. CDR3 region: CASSSGSTDTQYF. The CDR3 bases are TGTGCCAGCAGTTCGGGGAGCACAGATACGCAGTATTTT.

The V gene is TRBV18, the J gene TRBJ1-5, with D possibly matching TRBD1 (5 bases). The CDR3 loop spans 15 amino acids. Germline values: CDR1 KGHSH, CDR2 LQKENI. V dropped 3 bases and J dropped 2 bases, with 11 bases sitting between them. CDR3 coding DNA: TGTGCCAGCTCACCGGCAGGGATGGGCAATCAGCCCCAGCATTTT. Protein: CASSPAGMGNQPQHF.

The CDR3 loop reads CASSQVVFRQGAGNTIYF. For the CDR3, the DNA is TGCGCCAGCAGCCAAGTAGTTTTTCGACAGGGAGCTGGAAACACCATATATTTT. The chain combines TRBV4-3 with TRBJ1-3; 7 positions agree with TRBD1. There are 18 residues in the CDR3. V was pared by 1 base and J by 2 bases, with 11 bases of the junction left unmatched. The germline V gene encodes CDR1 LGHNA and CDR2 YSLEER.

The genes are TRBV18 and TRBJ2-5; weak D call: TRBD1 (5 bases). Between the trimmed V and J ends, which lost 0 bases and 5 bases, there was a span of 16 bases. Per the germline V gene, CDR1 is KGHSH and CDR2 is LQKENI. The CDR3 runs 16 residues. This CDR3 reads CASSPPTGRVRETQYF. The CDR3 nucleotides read TGTGCCAGCTCACCACCGACGGGCAGGGTTCGGGAGACCCAGTACTTC.

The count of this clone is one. The CDR3 bases are TGTGCCAGCAGCGTTTTCCGGGGTACGTCCTACGAGCAGTACTTC. Translated: CASSVFRGTSYEQYF. V gene TRBV25-1 combines with J gene TRBJ2-7; D may be TRBD2 (5 bases). V shed 6 bases and J shed 1 base, with 16 bases lying between them. The germline V gene encodes CDR1 MGHDK and CDR2 SYGVNS. The CDR3 length is 15 residues.

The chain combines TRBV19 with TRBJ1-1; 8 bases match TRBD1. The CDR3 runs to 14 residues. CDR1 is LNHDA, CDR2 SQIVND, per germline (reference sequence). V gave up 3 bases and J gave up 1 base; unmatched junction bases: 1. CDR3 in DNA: TGTGCCAGTAGTATCCAGGGGGCGAACACTGAAGCTTTCTTT. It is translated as CASSIQGANTEAFF.

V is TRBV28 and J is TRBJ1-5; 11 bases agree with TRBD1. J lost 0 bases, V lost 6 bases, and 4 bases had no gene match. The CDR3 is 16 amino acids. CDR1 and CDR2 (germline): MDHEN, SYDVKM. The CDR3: CASSWGTGGSNQPQHF. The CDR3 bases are TGTGCCAGCAGCTGGGGGACAGGGGGTAGCAATCAGCCCCAGCATTTT.

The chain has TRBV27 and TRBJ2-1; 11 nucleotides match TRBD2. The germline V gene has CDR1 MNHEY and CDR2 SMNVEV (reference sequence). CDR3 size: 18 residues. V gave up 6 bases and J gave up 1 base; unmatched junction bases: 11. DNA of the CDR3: TGTGCCAGCAGACAACAGACTAGCGGGGATGGATCCTACAATGAGCAGTTCTTC. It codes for CASRQQTSGDGSYNEQFF.

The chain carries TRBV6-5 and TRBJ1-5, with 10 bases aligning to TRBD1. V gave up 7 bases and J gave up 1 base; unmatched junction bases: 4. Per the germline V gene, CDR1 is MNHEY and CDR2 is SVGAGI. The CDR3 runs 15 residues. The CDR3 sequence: CASTPGQGSNQPQHF. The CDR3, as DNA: TGTGCCAGCACCCCGGGACAGGGGAGCAATCAGCCCCAGCATTTT.

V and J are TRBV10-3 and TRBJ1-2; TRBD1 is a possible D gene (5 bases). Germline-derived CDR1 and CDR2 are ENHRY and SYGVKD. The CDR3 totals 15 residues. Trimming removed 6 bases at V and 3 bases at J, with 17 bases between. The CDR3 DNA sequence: TGTGCCATCAGGGGGGAGGGGCGGCGGGACTATGGCTACACCTTC. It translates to CAIRGEGRRDYGYTF.

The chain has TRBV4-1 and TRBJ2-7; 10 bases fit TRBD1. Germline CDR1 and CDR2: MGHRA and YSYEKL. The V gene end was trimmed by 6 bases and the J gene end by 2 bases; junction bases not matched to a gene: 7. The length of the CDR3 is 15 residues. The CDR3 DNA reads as TGCGCCAGCAGTTCAGGACAGGGGGAGACCTACGAGCAGTACTTC. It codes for CASSSGQGETYEQYF.

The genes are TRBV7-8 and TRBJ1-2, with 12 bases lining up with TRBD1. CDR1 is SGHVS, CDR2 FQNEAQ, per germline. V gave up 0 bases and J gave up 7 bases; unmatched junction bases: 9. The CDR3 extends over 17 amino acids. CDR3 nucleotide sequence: TGTGCCAGCAGCTTAGCGGGGACAGGGGGCATGGGAAGTGGCTACACCTTC. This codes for CASSLAGTGGMGSGYTF. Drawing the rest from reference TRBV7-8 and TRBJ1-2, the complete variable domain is GAGVSQSPRYKVAKRGQDVALRCDPISGHVSLFWYQQALGQGPEFLTYFQNEAQLDKSGLPSDRFFAERPEGSVSTLKIQRTQQEDSAVYLCASSLAGTGGMGSGYTFGSGTRLTVV.